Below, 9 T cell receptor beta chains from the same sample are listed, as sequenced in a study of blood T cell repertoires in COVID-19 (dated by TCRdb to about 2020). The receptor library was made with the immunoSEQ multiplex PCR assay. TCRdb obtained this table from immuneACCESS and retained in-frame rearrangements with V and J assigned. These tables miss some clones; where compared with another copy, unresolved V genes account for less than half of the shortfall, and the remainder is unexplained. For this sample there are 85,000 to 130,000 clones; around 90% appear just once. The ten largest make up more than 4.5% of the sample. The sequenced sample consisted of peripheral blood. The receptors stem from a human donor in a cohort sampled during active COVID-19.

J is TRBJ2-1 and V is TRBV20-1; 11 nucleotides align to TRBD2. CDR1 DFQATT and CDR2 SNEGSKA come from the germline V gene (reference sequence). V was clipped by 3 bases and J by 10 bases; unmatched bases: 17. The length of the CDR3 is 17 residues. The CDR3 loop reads CSASAPSLAGGRGEQFF. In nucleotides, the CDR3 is TGCAGTGCTAGTGCCCCGAGCTTAGCGGGGGGGCGTGGAGAGCAGTTCTTC.

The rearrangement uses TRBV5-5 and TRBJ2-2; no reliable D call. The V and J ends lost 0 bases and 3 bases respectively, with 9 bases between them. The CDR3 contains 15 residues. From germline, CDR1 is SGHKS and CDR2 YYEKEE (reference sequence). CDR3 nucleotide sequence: TGTGCCAGCAGCTTGGGAGTTATCGACACCGGGGAGCTGTTTTTT. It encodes CASSLGVIDTGELFF. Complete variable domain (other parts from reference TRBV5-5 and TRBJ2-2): DAGVTQSPTHLIKTRGQQVTLRCSPISGHKSVSWYQQVLGQGPQFIFQYYEKEERGRGNFPDRFSARQFPNYSSELNVNALLLGDSALYLCASSLGVIDTGELFFGEGSRLTVL.

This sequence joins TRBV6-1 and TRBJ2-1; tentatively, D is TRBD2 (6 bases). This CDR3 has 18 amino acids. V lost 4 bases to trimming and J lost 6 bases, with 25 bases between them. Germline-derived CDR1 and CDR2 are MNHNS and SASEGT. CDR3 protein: CASSGGPGSPLGGNEQFF. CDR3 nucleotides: TGTGCCAGCAGTGGCGGCCCTGGCAGCCCACTGGGAGGCAATGAGCAGTTCTTC.

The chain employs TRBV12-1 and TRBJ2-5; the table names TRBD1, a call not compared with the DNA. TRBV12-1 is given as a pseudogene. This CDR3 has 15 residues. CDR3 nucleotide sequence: TGTGCCAAAAGACTGGGGCAAAAACCTCAAGAGACCCAGTACTTC. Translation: CAKRLGQKPQETQYF.

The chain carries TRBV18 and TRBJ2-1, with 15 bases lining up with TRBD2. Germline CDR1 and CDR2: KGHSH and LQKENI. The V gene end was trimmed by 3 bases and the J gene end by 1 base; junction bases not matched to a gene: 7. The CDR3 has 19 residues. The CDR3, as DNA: TGTGCCAGCTCACCTCCGGGACTAGCGGGGGGCCAATCCTACAATGAGCAGTTCTTC. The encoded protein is CASSPPGLAGGQSYNEQFF.

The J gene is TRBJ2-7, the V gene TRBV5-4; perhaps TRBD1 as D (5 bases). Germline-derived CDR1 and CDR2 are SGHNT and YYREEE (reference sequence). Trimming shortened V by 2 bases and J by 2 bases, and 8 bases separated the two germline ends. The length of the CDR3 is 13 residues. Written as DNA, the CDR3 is TGTGCCAGCAGCTTCGACAGTACCTACGAGCAGTACTTC. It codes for CASSFDSTYEQYF.

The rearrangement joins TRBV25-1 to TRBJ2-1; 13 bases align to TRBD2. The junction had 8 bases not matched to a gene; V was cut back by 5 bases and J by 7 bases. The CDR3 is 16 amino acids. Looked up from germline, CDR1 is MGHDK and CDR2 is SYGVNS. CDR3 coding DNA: TGTGCCAGCAGTCCTAGGACTAGCGGGAGAATGAATGAGCAGTTCTTC. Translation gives CASSPRTSGRMNEQFF.

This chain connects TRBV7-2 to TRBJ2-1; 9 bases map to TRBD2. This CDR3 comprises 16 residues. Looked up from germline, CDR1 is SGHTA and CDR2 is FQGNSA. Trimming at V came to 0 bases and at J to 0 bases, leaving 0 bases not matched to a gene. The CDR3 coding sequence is TGTGCCAGCAGCTTAGCGACTAGCGGCTCCTACAATGAGCAGTTCTTC. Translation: CASSLATSGSYNEQFF. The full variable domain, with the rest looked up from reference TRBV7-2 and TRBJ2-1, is GAGVSQSPSNKVTEKGKDVELRCDPISGHTALYWYRQSLGQGLEFLIYFQGNSAPDKSGLPSDRFSAERTGGSVSTLTIQRTQQEDSAVYLCASSLATSGSYNEQFFGPGTRLTVL.

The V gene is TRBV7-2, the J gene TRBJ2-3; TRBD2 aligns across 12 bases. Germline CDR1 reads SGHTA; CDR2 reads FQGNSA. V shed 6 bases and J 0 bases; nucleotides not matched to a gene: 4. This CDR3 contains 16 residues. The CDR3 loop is CASSTGTSGSTDTQYF. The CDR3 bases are TGTGCCAGCAGTACCGGGACTAGCGGGAGCACAGATACGCAGTATTTT.